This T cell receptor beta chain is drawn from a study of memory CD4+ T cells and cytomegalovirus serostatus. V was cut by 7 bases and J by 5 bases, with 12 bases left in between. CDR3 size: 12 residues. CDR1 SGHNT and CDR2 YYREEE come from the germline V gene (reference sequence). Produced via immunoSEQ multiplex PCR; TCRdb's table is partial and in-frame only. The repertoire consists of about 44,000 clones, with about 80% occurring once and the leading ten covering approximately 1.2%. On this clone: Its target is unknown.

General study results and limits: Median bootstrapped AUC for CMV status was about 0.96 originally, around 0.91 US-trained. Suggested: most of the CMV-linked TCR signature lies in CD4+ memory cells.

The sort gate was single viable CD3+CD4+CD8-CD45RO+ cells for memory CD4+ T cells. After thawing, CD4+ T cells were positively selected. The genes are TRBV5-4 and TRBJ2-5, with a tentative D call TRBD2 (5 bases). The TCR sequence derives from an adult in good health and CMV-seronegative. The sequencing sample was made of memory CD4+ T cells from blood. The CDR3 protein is CASEGVEETQYF. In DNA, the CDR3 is TGTGCCAGCGAGGGCGTAGAGGAGACCCAGTACTTC.